This TCR beta chain appears in the sequencing data of a study of blood T cell repertoires in COVID-19 (dated by TCRdb to about 2020). Turning to the overall study: Samples from collaborators originated in the United States, Italy and Spain and spanned both the acute and convalescent phases of COVID-19. The repertoires were released in a freely available public database meant as a resource for research on the immune response to SARS-CoV-2. Samples were obtained from the ongoing ImmuneRACE study (first 160 participants) and from about 1,300 subjects provided by 6 global collaborators. HLA class I and class II types, where available, came from metadata supplied by the sample provider rather than from assay-based typing. The dataset comprised deeply sampled blood TCRbeta repertoires from subjects exposed to, actively infected with, or recovered from COVID-19. The material from the prospective study consisted of cDNA or gDNA derived from T cells, B-cell-depleted T cells, or PBMCs. The sample metadata nearly always contained a de-identified subject ID, COVID-19 status, age in years and sex. Study-wide findings and limitations: The quantity of clinical and demographic metadata differed by source and by participant and was supplied without curation.

This clone is a singleton in its sample. Which antigen it targets is not known. Nothing much larger sits one base from this clone, and base qualities are not available. Collaborating institutions collected whole blood in K2EDTA tubes following their own protocols. For TCRbeta analysis, collaborators shipped samples in one of three forms: frozen whole blood, isolated PBMCs, or DNA extracted from either of those sample types. TCRbeta CDR3 regions were amplified from genomic DNA by means of the immunoSEQ Assay, a bias-controlled multiplex PCR. The original pipeline was this. Nucleated cell counts per sample were estimated from amplification of reference gene primers within the assay. Sequence reads were collapsed and filtered to measure the absolute abundance of every unique TCRbeta CDR3 rearrangement. For each sample, productive Simpson clonality was calculated as the square root of Simpson's diversity index across productive rearrangements. This is the immuneACCESS table as TCRdb keeps it, with only in-frame sequences that have V and J called. A part of the clones is gone; compared with another copy, unresolved V genes explain less than half, and the rest is unexplained. The D gene and trimming were derived from the DNA, and the V and J assignments and clone size from that table. For this sample there are approximately 85,000 clones; about 81% appear just once. The top ten hold less than 15% of the sample.

V lost 5 bases and J lost 10 bases, and the count of bases not matched to a germline gene is 14. The germline V gene (reference sequence) supplies CDR1 SEHNR and CDR2 FQNEAQ. Measured from the cysteine to the phenylalanine, the CDR3 is 16 residues long. CDR3 DNA is the only sequence kept; it has 48 bases, read in frame from the first base. The origin of this receptor is a human donor in a cohort sampled during active COVID-19. The sample taken for sequencing was peripheral blood. The V and J segments used are TRBV7-9 and TRBJ1-6, with 7 central nucleotides matching TRBD1. The DNA sequence follows: TGTGCCAGCAGCAACCGGACAGGATTCGGGGCCTCACCCCTCCACTTT. Protein translation: CASSNRTGFGASPLHF.